The text below deals with one TCR beta chain. The antigen remains unidentified. The use of a sample-barcoded 5' primer and a J-beta primer mix characterized a second PCR of about 6 to 12 cycles. Each CDR3 protein gets one entry after TCRdb re-called the 5' RACE reads with MiXCR. The sample has around 1,900,000 distinct CDR3 sequences, around 40% seen once. V gave up 4 bases and J gave up 2 bases, with 14 bases separating them. The germline V gene has CDR1 SQVTM and CDR2 ANQGSEA. The CDR3 has 14 amino acids. This record comes from a study of blood T cells in healthy people across ages. Study-level findings and limits: Older age coincided with a roughly linear decline in TCR beta diversity per million T cells. From one million sequenced T cells, diversity estimates were lower bounds. Strongly correlated with naive T cell percentage was TCR beta diversity.

The specimen was blood. The TCR originated in a human donor in good health. The chain joins TRBV29-1 to TRBJ1-2; D might be TRBD1 (6 bases). The CDR3 sequence is CSVGPKQGNYGYTF. CDR3 DNA: TGCAGCGTTGGACCTAAACAGGGAAACTATGGCTACACCTTC.